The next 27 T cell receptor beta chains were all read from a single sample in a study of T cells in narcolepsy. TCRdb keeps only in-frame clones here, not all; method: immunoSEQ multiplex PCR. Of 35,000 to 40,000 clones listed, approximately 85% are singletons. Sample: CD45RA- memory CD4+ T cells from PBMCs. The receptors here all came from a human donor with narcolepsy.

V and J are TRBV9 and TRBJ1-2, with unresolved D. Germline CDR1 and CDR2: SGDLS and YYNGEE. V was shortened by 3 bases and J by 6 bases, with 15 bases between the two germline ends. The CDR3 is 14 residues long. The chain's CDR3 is CASSAANQDHGYTF. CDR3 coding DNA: TGTGCCAGCAGCGCGGCCAACCAAGACCATGGCTACACCTTC.

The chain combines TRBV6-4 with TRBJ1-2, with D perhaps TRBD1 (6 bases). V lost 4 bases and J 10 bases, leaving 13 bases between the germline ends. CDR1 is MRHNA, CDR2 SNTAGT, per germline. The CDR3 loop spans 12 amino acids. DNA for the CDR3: TGTGCCAGCAGTGGAACAGGACAGCACTACACCTTC. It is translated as CASSGTGQHYTF.

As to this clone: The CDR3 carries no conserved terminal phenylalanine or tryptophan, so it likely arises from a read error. CDR3 region: CASSQDTHQPQHS. The CDR3 nucleotides are TGTGCCAGCAGCCAAGATACCCATCAGCCCCAGCATTCT. J is TRBJ1-5 and V is TRBV4-2, with D unclear. The CDR3 length is 13 residues. Germline V gives CDR1 LGHNA, CDR2 YNFKEQ. Trimming took 0 bases from V and 5 from J, leaving 5 bases between them.

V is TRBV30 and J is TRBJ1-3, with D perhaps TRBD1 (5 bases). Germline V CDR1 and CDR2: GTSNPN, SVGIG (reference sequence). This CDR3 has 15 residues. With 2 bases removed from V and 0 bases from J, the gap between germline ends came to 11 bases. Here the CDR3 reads CAWSQGRTSGNTIYF. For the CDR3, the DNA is TGTGCCTGGAGTCAGGGACGGACCTCTGGAAACACCATATATTTT.

CDR3 bases: TGTGCCAGCAGCAGACAGCCGAACACCGGGGAGCTGTTTTTT. Translating it yields CASSRQPNTGELFF. The chain employs TRBV9 and TRBJ2-2, with a tentative D call TRBD1 (5 bases). The CDR3 is 14 residues long. Trimming shortened V by 4 bases and J by 0 bases, and 7 bases separated the two germline ends. Germline CDR1 and CDR2: SGDLS and YYNGEE.

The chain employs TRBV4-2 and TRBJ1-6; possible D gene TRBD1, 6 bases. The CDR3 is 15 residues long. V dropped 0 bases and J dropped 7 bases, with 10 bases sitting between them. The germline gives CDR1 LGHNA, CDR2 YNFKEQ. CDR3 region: CASSQESGENSPLHF. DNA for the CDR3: TGTGCCAGCAGCCAAGAGTCAGGGGAAAATTCACCCCTCCACTTT.

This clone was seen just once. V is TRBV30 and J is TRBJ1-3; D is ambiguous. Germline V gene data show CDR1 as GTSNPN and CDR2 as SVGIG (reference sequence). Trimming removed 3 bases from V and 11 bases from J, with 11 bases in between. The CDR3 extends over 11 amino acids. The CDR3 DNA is TGTGCCTGGAGGGCCCGTTTCTCCATATATTTT. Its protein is CAWRARFSIYF.

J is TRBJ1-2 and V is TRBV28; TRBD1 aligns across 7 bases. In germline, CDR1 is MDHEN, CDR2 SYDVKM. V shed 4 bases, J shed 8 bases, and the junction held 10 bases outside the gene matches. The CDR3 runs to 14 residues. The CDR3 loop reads CASSSTGRGAGYTF. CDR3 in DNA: TGTGCCAGCAGTTCGACAGGGAGAGGGGCGGGCTACACCTTC.

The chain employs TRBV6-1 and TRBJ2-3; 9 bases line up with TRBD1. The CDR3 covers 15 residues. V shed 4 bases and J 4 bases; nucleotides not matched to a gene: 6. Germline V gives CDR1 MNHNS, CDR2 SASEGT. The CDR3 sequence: CASSAGQGRADTQYF. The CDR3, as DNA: TGTGCCAGCAGTGCCGGACAGGGGCGAGCAGATACGCAGTATTTT.

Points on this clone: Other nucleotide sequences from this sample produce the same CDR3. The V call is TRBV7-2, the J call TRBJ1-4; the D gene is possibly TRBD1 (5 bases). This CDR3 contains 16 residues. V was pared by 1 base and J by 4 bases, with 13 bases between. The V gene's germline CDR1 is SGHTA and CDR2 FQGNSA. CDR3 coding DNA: TGTGCCAGCAGCTTAGGCGGGAGGGGTAGTAATGAAAAACTGTTTTTT. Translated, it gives CASSLGGRGSNEKLFF.

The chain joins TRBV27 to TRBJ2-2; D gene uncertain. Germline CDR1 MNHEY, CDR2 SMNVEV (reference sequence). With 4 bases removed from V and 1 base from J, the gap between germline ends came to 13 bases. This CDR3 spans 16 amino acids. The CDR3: CASSSNRFLNTGELFF. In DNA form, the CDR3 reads TGTGCCAGCAGTTCTAATCGGTTCTTGAACACCGGGGAGCTGTTTTTT.

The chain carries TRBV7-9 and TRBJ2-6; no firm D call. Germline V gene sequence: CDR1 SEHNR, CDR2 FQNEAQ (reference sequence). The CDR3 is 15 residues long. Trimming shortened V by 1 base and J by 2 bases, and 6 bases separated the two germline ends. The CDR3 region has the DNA TGTGCCAGCAGCTTAGGGCTTGCTGGGGCCAACGTCCTGACTTTC. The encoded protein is CASSLGLAGANVLTF.

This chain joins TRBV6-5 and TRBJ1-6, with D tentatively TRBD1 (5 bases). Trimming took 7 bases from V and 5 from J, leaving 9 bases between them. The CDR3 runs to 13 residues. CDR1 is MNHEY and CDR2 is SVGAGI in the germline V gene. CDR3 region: CASTQGDNSPLHF. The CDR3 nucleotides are TGTGCCAGCACTCAGGGAGATAATTCACCCCTCCACTTT.

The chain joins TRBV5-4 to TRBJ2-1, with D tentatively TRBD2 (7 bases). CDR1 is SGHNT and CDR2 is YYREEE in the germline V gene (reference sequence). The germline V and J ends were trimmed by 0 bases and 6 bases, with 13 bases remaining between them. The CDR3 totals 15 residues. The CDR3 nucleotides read TGTGCCAGCAGCTTGGGGGCGGGGGCGCCCAATGAGCAGTTCTTC. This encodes CASSLGAGAPNEQFF.

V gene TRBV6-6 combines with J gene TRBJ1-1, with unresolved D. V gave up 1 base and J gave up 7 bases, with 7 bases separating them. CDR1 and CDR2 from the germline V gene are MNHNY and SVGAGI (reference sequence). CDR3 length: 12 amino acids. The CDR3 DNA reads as TGTGCCAGCAGTTACTTGGGGAGTGAAGCTTTCTTT. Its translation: CASSYLGSEAFF.

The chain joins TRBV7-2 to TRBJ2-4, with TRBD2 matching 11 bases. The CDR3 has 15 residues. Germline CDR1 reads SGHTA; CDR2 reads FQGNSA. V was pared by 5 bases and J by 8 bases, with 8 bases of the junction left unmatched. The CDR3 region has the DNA TGTGCCAGCAGCCGCGATAGCGGGGGGGGAGACATTCAGTACTTC. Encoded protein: CASSRDSGGGDIQYF.

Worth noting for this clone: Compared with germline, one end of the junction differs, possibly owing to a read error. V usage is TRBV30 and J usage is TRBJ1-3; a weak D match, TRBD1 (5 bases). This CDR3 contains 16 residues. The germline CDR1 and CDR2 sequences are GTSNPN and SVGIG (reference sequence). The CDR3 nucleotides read TGTGCCTGGAGTGTAACTGCATGGGGCTCTGGAAACGCCATATATTTT. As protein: CAWSVTAWGSGNAIYF.

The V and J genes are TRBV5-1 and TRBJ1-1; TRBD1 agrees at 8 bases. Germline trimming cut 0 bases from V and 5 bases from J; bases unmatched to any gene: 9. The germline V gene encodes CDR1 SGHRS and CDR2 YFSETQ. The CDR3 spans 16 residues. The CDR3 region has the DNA TGCGCCAGCAGCTTGGCCTCCAGGGGGCTGGGAACTGAAGCTTTCTTT. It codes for CASSLASRGLGTEAFF. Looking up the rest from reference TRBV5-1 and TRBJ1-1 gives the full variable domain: KAGVTQTPRYLIKTRGQQVTLSCSPISGHRSVSWYQQTPGQGLQFLFEYFSETQRNKGNFPGRFSGRQFSNSRSEMNVSTLELGDSALYLCASSLASRGLGTEAFFGQGTRLTVV.

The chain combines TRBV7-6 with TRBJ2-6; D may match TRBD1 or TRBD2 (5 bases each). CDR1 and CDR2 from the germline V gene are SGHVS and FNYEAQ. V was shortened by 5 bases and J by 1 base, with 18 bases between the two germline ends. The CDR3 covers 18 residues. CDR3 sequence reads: CASSLGTPDLSGANVLTF. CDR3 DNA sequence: TGTGCCAGCAGCCTGGGGACCCCGGACCTATCTGGGGCCAACGTCCTGACTTTC. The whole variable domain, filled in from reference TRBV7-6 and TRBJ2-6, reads GAGVSQSPRYKVTKRGQDVALRCDPISGHVSLYWYRQALGQGPEFLTYFNYEAQQDKSGLPNDRFSAERPEGSISTLTIQRTEQRDSAMYRCASSLGTPDLSGANVLTFGAGSRLTVL.

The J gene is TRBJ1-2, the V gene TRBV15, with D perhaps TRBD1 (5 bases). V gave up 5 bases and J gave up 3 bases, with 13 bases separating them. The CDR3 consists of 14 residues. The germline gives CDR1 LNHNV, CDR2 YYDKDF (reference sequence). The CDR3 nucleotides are TGTGCCACCAGCTCCGCACGGGGCGACTATGGCTACACCTTC. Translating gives CATSSARGDYGYTF.

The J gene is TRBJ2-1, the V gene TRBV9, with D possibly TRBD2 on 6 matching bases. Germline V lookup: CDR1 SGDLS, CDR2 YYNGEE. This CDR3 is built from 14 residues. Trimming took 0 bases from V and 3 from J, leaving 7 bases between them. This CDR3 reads CASSVGTIYNEQFF. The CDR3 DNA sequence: TGTGCCAGCAGCGTAGGGACTATCTACAATGAGCAGTTCTTC.

CDR3 nucleotides: TGCGCCAGCAGCTTGAGAGGCCTTCCAGGGGACTATGGCTACACCTTC. Its protein product is CASSLRGLPGDYGYTF. The chain is built from TRBV5-1 and TRBJ1-2, with a possible D match to TRBD1 (6 bases). Germline CDR1 is SGHRS and CDR2 is YFSETQ. V was clipped by 1 base and J by 3 bases, with 16 bases between them. The CDR3 loop spans 16 amino acids.

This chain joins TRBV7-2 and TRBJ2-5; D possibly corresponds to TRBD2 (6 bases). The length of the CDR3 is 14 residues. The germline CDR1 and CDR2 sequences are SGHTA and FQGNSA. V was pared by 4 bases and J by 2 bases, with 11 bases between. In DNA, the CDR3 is TGTGCCAGCAGCTCCGTGGCGGGGCAAGAGACCCAGTACTTC. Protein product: CASSSVAGQETQYF.

For the CDR3, the DNA is TGTGCCAGCAGCAGTGGACGAGAGGTGCGTGAAAAACTGTTTTTT. Amino acid sequence: CASSSGREVREKLFF. This sequence joins TRBV28 and TRBJ1-4; no reliable D call. This CDR3 has 15 residues. Trimming took 6 bases from V and 7 from J, leaving 18 bases between them. CDR1 and CDR2 (germline): MDHEN, SYDVKM.

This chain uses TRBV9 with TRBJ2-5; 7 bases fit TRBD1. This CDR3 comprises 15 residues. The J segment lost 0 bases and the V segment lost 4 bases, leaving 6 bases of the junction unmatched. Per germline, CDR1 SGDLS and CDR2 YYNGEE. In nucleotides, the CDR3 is TGTGCCAGCAGCCCGGGACAGCCGTACCAAGAGACCCAGTACTTC. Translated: CASSPGQPYQETQYF.

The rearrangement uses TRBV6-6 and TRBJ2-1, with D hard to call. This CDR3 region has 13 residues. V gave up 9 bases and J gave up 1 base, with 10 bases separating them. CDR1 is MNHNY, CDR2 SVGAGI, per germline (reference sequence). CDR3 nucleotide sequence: TGTGCCAGTTCTTTAGAATCCTACAATGAGCAGTTCTTC. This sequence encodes CASSLESYNEQFF.

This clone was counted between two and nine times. CDR3 DNA: TGCGCCAGCAGTCAGGGAGACAGGGTATCGGGCGATGAGCAGTTCTTC. Protein sequence: CASSQGDRVSGDEQFF. The chain has TRBV23-1 and TRBJ2-1; 7 bases align to TRBD1. TRBV23-1 is recorded as an ORF, its role being uncertain. CDR3 length equals 16 residues. V was clipped by 3 bases and J by 8 bases; unmatched bases: 13.